The 17 T cell receptor beta chains below were found in one sample sequenced in a study of blood T cell repertoires in COVID-19. The assay was immunoSEQ multiplex PCR, and TCRdb's table has in-frame clones only and misses some. The sample contains roughly 170,000 clones, 84% of which appear only once. The source material was peripheral blood. The receptors derive from a human donor in a cohort sampled during active COVID-19.

The chain employs TRBV27 and TRBJ2-1, with 9 bases fitting TRBD2. Germline V gives CDR1 MNHEY, CDR2 SMNVEV (reference sequence). This CDR3 spans 18 amino acids. Trimming took 1 base from V and 4 from J; bases not matched to a gene: 11. The CDR3 nucleotides read TGTGCCAGCAGTTTATTCACCATTAGCGGGGGCAGGTACAATGAGCAGTTCTTC. Amino acid sequence: CASSLFTISGGRYNEQFF.

This clone showed up just a few times. The chain recombines TRBV20-1 with TRBJ2-7; 7 bases are shared with TRBD2. Losses at the gene ends were 3 bases for V and 4 bases for J; bases not matched to a gene: 6. The germline CDR1 and CDR2 sequences are DFQATT and SNEGSKA (reference sequence). The CDR3 length is 13 residues. CDR3 loop: CSASASGKYEQYF. The CDR3 DNA sequence: TGCAGTGCTAGTGCTAGCGGTAAATACGAGCAGTACTTC.

This clone was seen only a few times. CDR3: CASRIQGGGYTF. The CDR3 DNA reads TGTGCCAGCAGAATCCAGGGAGGCGGCTACACCTTC. V and J are TRBV6-5 and TRBJ1-2; possibly TRBD1 for D (5 bases). The V gene's germline CDR1 is MNHEY and CDR2 SVGAGI. This CDR3 contains 12 residues. The V and J ends lost 6 bases and 8 bases respectively, with 13 bases between them.

The V gene is TRBV7-9, the J gene TRBJ2-1, with 7 bases that match TRBD2. The CDR3 extends over 16 amino acids. Germline CDR1 is SEHNR and CDR2 is FQNEAQ (reference sequence). Trimming at V came to 1 base and at J to 4 bases, leaving 7 bases not matched to a gene. CDR3 in amino acids: CASSLDPGRGYNEQFF. In DNA form, the CDR3 reads TGTGCCAGCAGCTTAGACCCGGGGAGGGGTTACAATGAGCAGTTCTTC.

V and J are TRBV12-3 or TRBV12-4 and TRBJ2-1; no reliable D call. V was cut by 1 base and J by 5 bases, with 6 bases left in between. This CDR3 spans 13 amino acids. CDR3 nucleotides: TGTGCCAGCAGTTTAGGCAGTCACAATGAGCAGTTCTTC. Protein sequence: CASSLGSHNEQFF.

The V call is TRBV4-1, the J call TRBJ1-1; TRBD1 is a possible D gene (5 bases). The ends were cut back, 1 base at V and 5 bases at J, with 14 bases in the middle. Germline CDR1 MGHRA, CDR2 YSYEKL. There are 15 residues in the CDR3. The CDR3 DNA sequence: TGCGCCAGCAGCCAAGGTCAAGGGGCTAGAACTGAAGCTTTCTTT. Translating gives CASSQGQGARTEAFF.

The chain employs TRBV6-5 and TRBJ1-2; 7 nucleotides agree with TRBD1. This CDR3 contains 14 residues. Per germline, CDR1 MNHEY and CDR2 SVGAGI. The V segment lost 0 bases and the J segment 7 bases; nucleotides outside the gene matches: 5. The DNA of the CDR3 is TGTGCCAGCAGTTACTCGATGGCAGGGGGTGGCTACACCTTC. The encoded protein is CASSYSMAGGGYTF.

The chain links TRBV12-3 or TRBV12-4 to TRBJ2-1; tentative D call: TRBD2 (5 bases). The CDR3 has 13 amino acids. Trimming shortened V by 2 bases and J by 10 bases, and 12 bases separated the two germline ends. The CDR3 reads CASSLKAGVEQFF. CDR3 nucleotides: TGTGCCAGCAGTTTAAAGGCCGGGGTAGAGCAGTTCTTC.

Comments on this clone: The junction departs from the called germline gene at one end, perhaps through a read error. The CDR3 loop is CASSVTGGNEPQHF. CDR3 nucleotides: TGCGCCAGCAGCGTGACAGGGGGCAATGAGCCCCAGCATTTT. The chain employs TRBV5-1 and TRBJ1-5; 10 bases fit TRBD1. The length of the CDR3 is 14 residues. CDR1 and CDR2 from the germline V gene are SGHRS and YFSETQ.

The gene calls are TRBV12-5 and TRBJ1-1; 7 bases agree with TRBD1. The germline gives CDR1 LGHNT, CDR2 FRNRAP. The CDR3 consists of 18 residues. V shed 2 bases, J shed 4 bases, and the junction held 16 bases outside the gene matches. CDR3 amino acids: CASGLTNFPDRDITEAFF. CDR3 nucleotides: TGTGCTAGTGGTTTGACAAATTTCCCCGACAGGGACATCACTGAAGCTTTCTTT.

The chain combines TRBV5-1 with TRBJ2-1; weak D call: TRBD1 (5 bases). The V end lost 2 bases, the J end lost 2 bases, and 14 bases lay between the germline ends. Per germline, CDR1 SGHRS and CDR2 YFSETQ. This CDR3 region has 16 residues. This CDR3 reads CASSFHIEQAYNEQFF. The DNA for the CDR3 is TGCGCCAGCAGCTTTCATATCGAACAGGCCTACAATGAGCAGTTCTTC.

This clone was counted a few times. The chain couples TRBV5-5 to TRBJ1-6, with 8 nucleotides matching TRBD1. The germline gives CDR1 SGHKS, CDR2 YYEKEE (reference sequence). Germline trimming cut 0 bases from V and 9 bases from J; bases unmatched to any gene: 11. The CDR3 contains 17 residues. For the CDR3, the DNA is TGTGCCAGCAGCTTGGAACCCGACAGGGGCGGCATTTCACCCCTCCACTTT. This codes for CASSLEPDRGGISPLHF. The entire variable domain, with the rest obtained from reference TRBV5-5 and TRBJ1-6, is as follows: DAGVTQSPTHLIKTRGQQVTLRCSPISGHKSVSWYQQVLGQGPQFIFQYYEKEERGRGNFPDRFSARQFPNYSSELNVNALLLGDSALYLCASSLEPDRGGISPLHFGNGTRLTVT.

This clone was recorded a few times. This chain connects TRBV6-5 to TRBJ1-1; 12 positions match TRBD1. Germline loops: CDR1 MNHEY, CDR2 SVGAGI. The V gene end was trimmed by 7 bases and the J gene end by 10 bases; junction bases not matched to a gene: 7. The CDR3 has 13 amino acids. The CDR3 reads CASTPGTGGLAFF. The CDR3 bases are TGTGCCAGCACTCCTGGGACAGGGGGCTTAGCTTTCTTT.

The chain employs TRBV6-5 and TRBJ1-1; 8 positions match TRBD1. This CDR3 is 14 amino acids long. The germline V gene encodes CDR1 MNHEY and CDR2 SVGAGI. Trimming cost V 6 bases and J 1 base; bases outside gene matches: 4. The CDR3 DNA reads as TGTGCCAGCAGCCGACAGGGGTGGAACACTGAAGCTTTCTTT. Translating it yields CASSRQGWNTEAFF.

This clone was seen a handful of times. The V and J genes are TRBV5-1 and TRBJ2-7; a weak D match, TRBD2 (5 bases). The V gene lost 3 bases and the J gene lost 0 bases, with 10 bases spanning the gap. The germline V gene encodes CDR1 SGHRS and CDR2 YFSETQ. This CDR3 is built from 14 residues. The CDR3 loop is CASSSDAGSYEQYF. DNA of the CDR3: TGCGCCAGCAGCTCTGACGCGGGCTCCTACGAGCAGTACTTC.

This clone was recorded once. This sequence joins TRBV7-9 and TRBJ2-7; tentatively, D is TRBD1 (5 bases). Trimming took 1 base from V and 1 from J, leaving 14 bases between them. The germline gives CDR1 SEHNR, CDR2 FQNEAQ (reference sequence). The CDR3 is made up of 16 amino acids. The CDR3 loop is CASSLGQLKVSYEQYF. Here the CDR3 DNA reads TGTGCCAGCAGCTTAGGACAGCTGAAGGTTTCCTACGAGCAGTACTTC.

The V call is TRBV15, the J call TRBJ2-7; 10 bases map to TRBD2. The J segment lost 2 bases and the V segment lost 0 bases, leaving 4 bases of the junction unmatched. The CDR3 is 16 amino acids. The germline V gene encodes CDR1 LNHNV and CDR2 YYDKDF (reference sequence). The CDR3 region is CATSRDLAGAAYEQYF. CDR3 nucleotide sequence: TGTGCCACCAGCAGAGATCTAGCGGGGGCCGCCTACGAGCAGTACTTC. Full variable domain (outside the CDR3, taken from reference TRBV15 and TRBJ2-7): DAMVIQNPRYQVTQFGKPVTLSCSQTLNHNVMYWYQQKSSQAPKLLFHYYDKDFNNEADTPDNFQSRRPNTSFCFLDIRSPGLGDTAMYLCATSRDLAGAAYEQYFGPGTRLTVT.